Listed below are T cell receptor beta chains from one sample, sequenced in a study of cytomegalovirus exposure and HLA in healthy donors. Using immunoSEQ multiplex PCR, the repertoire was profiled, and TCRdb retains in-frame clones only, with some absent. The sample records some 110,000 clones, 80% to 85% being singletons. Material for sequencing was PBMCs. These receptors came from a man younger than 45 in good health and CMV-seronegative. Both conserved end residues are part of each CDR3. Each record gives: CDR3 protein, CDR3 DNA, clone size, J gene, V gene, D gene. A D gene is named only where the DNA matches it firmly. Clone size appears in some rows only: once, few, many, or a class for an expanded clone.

CASSWGGTNQPQHF | TGTGCCAGCAGTTGGGGGGGCACCAATCAGCCCCAGCATTTT | few | TRBJ1-5 | TRBV28 | NA
CASTSTVNYGYTF | TGTGCCAGTACCTCGACAGTCAACTATGGCTACACCTTC | NA | TRBJ1-2 | TRBV19 | NA
CASSFEVRRDRLNTEAFF | TGTGCCAGCAGTTTTGAGGTTAGGCGGGACAGGCTGAACACTGAAGCTTTCTTT | NA | TRBJ1-1 | TRBV28 | TRBD1
CASSQGARMNSPLHF | TGCGCCAGCAGCCAAGGGGCAAGAATGAATTCACCCCTCCACTTT | once | TRBJ1-6 | TRBV4-3 | NA
CASSYGQGANQPQHF | TGTGCCAGCAGCTACGGACAGGGGGCCAATCAGCCCCAGCATTTT | NA | TRBJ1-5 | TRBV5-4 | TRBD1
CASSSRDRGLETQYF | TGTGCCAGCAGCTCCCGGGACAGGGGGCTGGAGACCCAGTACTTC | once | TRBJ2-5 | TRBV7-9 | TRBD1
CASTPPGQEYNSPLHF | TGTGCCAGCACTCCCCCGGGACAGGAATATAATTCACCCCTCCACTTT | NA | TRBJ1-6 | TRBV25-1 | TRBD1
CASRPYWNYGQARFTSNTEAFF | TGTGCCAGCAGGCCTTATTGGAACTACGGACAGGCCCGATTCACCTCGAACACTGAAGCTTTCTTT | once | TRBJ1-1 | TRBV28 | TRBD1
CASSYSAVQETQYF | TGTGCCAGCAGTTACTCGGCTGTCCAAGAGACCCAGTACTTC | NA | TRBJ2-5 | TRBV6-5 | NA
CATSRELAGGSLETQYF | TGTGCCACCAGCAGAGAACTAGCGGGGGGTTCTTTAGAGACCCAGTACTTC | NA | TRBJ2-5 | TRBV15 | TRBD2
CAISQQGADSNQPQHF | TGTGCCATCAGTCAGCAGGGGGCGGATAGCAATCAGCCCCAGCATTTT | few | TRBJ1-5 | TRBV10-3 | TRBD1